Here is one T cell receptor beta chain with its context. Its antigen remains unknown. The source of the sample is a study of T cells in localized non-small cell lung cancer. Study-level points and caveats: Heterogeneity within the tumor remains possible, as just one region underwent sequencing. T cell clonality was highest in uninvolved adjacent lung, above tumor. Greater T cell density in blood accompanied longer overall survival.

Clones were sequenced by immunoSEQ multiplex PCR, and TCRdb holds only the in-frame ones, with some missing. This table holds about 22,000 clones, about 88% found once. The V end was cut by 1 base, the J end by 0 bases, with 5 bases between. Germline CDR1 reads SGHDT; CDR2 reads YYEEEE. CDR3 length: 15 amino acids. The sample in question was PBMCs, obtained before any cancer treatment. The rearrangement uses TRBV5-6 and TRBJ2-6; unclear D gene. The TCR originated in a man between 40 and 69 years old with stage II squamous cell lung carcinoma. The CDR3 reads CASSLRLSGANVLTF. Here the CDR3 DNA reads TGTGCCAGCAGCTTGCGACTCTCTGGGGCCAACGTCCTGACTTTC.